This T cell receptor beta chain emerged from a study of blood T cell repertoires in COVID-19. Study-level background: Whether acute or convalescent, the COVID-19 samples came from the United States, Italy and Spain.

The recovered donors of Cohort 3 showed two negative PCRs, clearance, or symptom resolution. Original methodology: Reference gene primer amplification in the assay estimated nucleated cell counts. Assay: immunoSEQ multiplex PCR; the TCRdb copy retains only in-frame clones and omits some. V, J and clone size are those of that table, while D and trimming were read from the DNA. Of about 150,000 clones in the sample, approximately 83% were seen once. Germline-derived CDR1 and CDR2 are SGHRS and YFSETQ. The germline V and J ends were trimmed by 0 bases and 8 bases, with 12 bases remaining between them. The CDR3 has 15 residues.

Sequencing was carried out using PBMCs or T cells enriched from blood (not recorded which). The receptor was isolated from a man aged 50 to 60 who had recovered from COVID-19. The chain joins TRBV5-1 to TRBJ1-6; D call uncertain. The chain's CDR3 is CASSLEGDLDSPLHF. DNA for the CDR3: TGCGCCAGCAGCTTGGAAGGAGACTTAGATTCACCCCTCCACTTT.